These 19 T cell receptor beta chains were all obtained from the same sample, sequenced in a study of monozygotic twins with inflammatory bowel disease. Reanalyzing the 5' RACE reads, TCRdb keeps one entry per CDR3 protein, without DNA. Across some 210,000 distinct CDR3 sequences, the top ten clones capture roughly 1.5% of the sample. Sample: blood. Receptors were obtained from a human donor with ulcerative colitis or Crohn's disease, or a healthy co-twin of an affected twin (not recorded which).

The chain couples TRBV11-2 to TRBJ1-1. This CDR3 has 12 residues. Germline V CDR1 and CDR2: SGHAT, FQNNGV. CDR3 amino acids: CASSERNTEAFF.

The rearrangement joins TRBV5-1 to TRBJ2-2. Germline V gives CDR1 SGHRS, CDR2 YFSETQ. The CDR3 runs to 13 residues. Here the CDR3 reads CASSLRLAGELFF. Looking up the rest from reference TRBV5-1 and TRBJ2-2 gives the full variable domain: KAGVTQTPRYLIKTRGQQVTLSCSPISGHRSVSWYQQTPGQGLQFLFEYFSETQRNKGNFPGRFSGRQFSNSRSEMNVSTLELGDSALYLCASSLRLAGELFFGEGSRLTVL.

CDR3 loop: CASSQKFSGGYTDTQYF. This rearrangement joins TRBV4-2 to TRBJ2-3; as DNA is missing, the TRBD2 call by TCRdb cannot be tested. There are 17 residues in the CDR3. Germline lookup yields CDR1 LGHNA and CDR2 YNFKEQ.

J is TRBJ2-7 and V is TRBV10-3; TCRdb picks TRBD1, but there is no DNA to check that call. The germline V gene has CDR1 ENHRY and CDR2 SYGVKD. The length of the CDR3 is 14 residues. The chain's CDR3 is CAISEGQGAHEQYF.

The gene calls are TRBV5-1 and TRBJ2-5; the TCRdb D gene call, TRBD2, has no DNA to confirm it. CDR1 and CDR2 (germline): SGHRS, YFSETQ. This CDR3 is built from 16 residues. CDR3 amino acids: CASSFMTSGVQETQYF.

The chain joins TRBV12-3 or TRBV12-4 to TRBJ1-1; TCRdb names TRBD1, which stays unverified in the absence of DNA. The CDR3 spans 14 residues. The CDR3 loop is CASSMDRVNTEAFF.

V is TRBV5-1 and J is TRBJ2-1. There are 15 residues in the CDR3. Germline V gives CDR1 SGHRS, CDR2 YFSETQ. The CDR3 is CASSSHRQSYNEQFF.

The chain joins TRBV29-1 to TRBJ2-1; the TCRdb D gene call, TRBD1, has no DNA to confirm it. The CDR3 contains 14 residues. Germline V gene lookup returns CDR1 SQVTM and CDR2 ANQGSEA. The CDR3 here is CSVETGGIVNEQFF.

The rearrangement uses TRBV9 and TRBJ2-7; TCRdb names TRBD1, which stays unverified in the absence of DNA. Germline-derived CDR1 and CDR2 are SGDLS and YYNGEE. This CDR3 region has 14 residues. CDR3: CASAPTGGSYEQYF.

This CDR3 reads CAISEGLGEKLFF. The chain is built from TRBV10-3 and TRBJ1-4; the D call of TRBD1 rests on TCRdb alone, since no DNA is present to check it. The V gene's germline CDR1 is ENHRY and CDR2 SYGVKD. This CDR3 contains 13 residues.

V and J are TRBV19 and TRBJ1-5; TCRdb lists TRBD1, though no DNA is available to test this call. The CDR3 contains 16 residues. Germline values: CDR1 LNHDA, CDR2 SQIVND (reference sequence). CDR3 amino acids: CASSIDPRGTGQPQHF.

V is TRBV7-2 and J is TRBJ1-6; the TCRdb call, TRBD1, lacks DNA for checking. Germline V CDR1 and CDR2: SGHTA, FQGNSA. There are 15 residues in the CDR3. CDR3 amino acids: CASSLGRAGNSPLHF.

This rearrangement joins TRBV5-1 to TRBJ2-2; the TCRdb D gene call, TRBD2, has no DNA to confirm it. Germline assignment: CDR1 SGHRS and CDR2 YFSETQ. This CDR3 is 13 amino acids long. The CDR3 protein is CASSTGLPGELFF.

The gene calls are TRBV7-6 and TRBJ1-5. From germline, CDR1 is SGHVS and CDR2 FNYEAQ. The CDR3 consists of 15 residues. The CDR3 spells CASSLASGARQPQHF.

The chain is built from TRBV5-1 and TRBJ1-6. Germline lookup yields CDR1 SGHRS and CDR2 YFSETQ. The CDR3 contains 14 residues. Here the CDR3 reads CASSLEGLGSPLHF.

The V call is TRBV27, the J call TRBJ2-6; TCRdb returns TRBD2, unconfirmable since there is no DNA. Germline loops: CDR1 MNHEY, CDR2 SMNVEV (reference sequence). The CDR3 covers 14 residues. CDR3 residues: CASSSSWGANVLTF. Full variable domain (missing parts from reference TRBV27 and TRBJ2-6): EAQVTQNPRYLITVTGKKLTVTCSQNMNHEYMSWYRQDPGLGLRQIYYSMNVEVTDKGDVPEGYKVSRKEKRNFPLILESPSPNQTSLYFCASSSSWGANVLTFGAGSRLTVL.

The V gene is TRBV4-1, the J gene TRBJ1-5; TCRdb calls TRBD1, which cannot be checked without DNA. Looked up from germline, CDR1 is MGHRA and CDR2 is YSYEKL. The CDR3 consists of 16 residues. This CDR3 reads CASSRDTLNSNQPQHF.

The chain uses TRBV3-1 and TRBJ1-2; as DNA is missing, the TRBD1 call by TCRdb cannot be tested. Germline CDR1 reads LGHDT; CDR2 reads YNNKEL (reference sequence). This CDR3 contains 14 residues. This chain's CDR3 is CTSSQQRQGYGYTF.

The chain carries TRBV3-1 and TRBJ2-5. Germline-derived CDR1 and CDR2 are LGHDT and YNNKEL (reference sequence). The CDR3 contains 13 residues. The CDR3 loop reads CASSQTELETQYF.